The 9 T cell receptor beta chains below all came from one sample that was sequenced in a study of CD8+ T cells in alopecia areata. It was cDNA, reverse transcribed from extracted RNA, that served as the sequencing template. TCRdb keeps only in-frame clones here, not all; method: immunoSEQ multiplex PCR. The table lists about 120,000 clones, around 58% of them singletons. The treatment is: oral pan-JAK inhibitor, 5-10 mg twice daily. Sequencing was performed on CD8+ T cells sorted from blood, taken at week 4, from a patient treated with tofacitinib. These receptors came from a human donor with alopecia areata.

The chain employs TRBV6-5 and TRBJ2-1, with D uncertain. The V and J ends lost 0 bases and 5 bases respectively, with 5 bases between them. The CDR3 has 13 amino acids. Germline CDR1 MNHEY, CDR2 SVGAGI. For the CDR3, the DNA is TGTGCCAGCAGTTACTCTACGGACAATGAGCAGTTCTTC. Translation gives CASSYSTDNEQFF.

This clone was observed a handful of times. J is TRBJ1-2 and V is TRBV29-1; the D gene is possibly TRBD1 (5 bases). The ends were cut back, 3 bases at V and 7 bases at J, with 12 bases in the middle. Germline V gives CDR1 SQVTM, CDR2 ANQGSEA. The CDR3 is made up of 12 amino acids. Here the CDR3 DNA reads TGCAGCGTTGAGGGGGGAGTCGGTGGCTACACCTTC. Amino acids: CSVEGGVGGYTF.

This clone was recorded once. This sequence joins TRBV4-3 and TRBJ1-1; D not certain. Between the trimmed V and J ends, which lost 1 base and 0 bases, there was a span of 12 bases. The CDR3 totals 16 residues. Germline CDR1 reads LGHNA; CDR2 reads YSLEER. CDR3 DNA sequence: TGCGCCAGCAGCCAAGGCCCGCAGGATATGAACACTGAAGCTTTCTTT. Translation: CASSQGPQDMNTEAFF.

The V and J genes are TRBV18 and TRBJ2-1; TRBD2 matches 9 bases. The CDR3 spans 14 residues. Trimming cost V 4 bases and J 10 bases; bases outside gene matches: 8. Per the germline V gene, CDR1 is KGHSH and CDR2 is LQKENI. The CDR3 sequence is CASSQTGTSHEQFF. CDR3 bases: TGTGCCAGCTCACAAACTGGGACTAGCCACGAGCAGTTCTTC.

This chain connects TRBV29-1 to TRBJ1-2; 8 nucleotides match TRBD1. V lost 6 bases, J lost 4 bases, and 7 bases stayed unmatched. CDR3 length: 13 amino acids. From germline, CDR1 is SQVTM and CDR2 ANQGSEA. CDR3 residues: CSVPMDRAYGYTF. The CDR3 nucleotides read TGCAGCGTCCCCATGGACAGGGCCTATGGCTACACCTTC.

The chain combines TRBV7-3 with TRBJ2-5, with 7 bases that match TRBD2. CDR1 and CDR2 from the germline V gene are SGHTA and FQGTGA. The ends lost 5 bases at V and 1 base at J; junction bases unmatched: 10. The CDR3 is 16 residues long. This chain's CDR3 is CASSPSASGIQETQYF. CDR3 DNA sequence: TGTGCCAGCAGCCCGAGCGCTAGCGGAATCCAAGAGACCCAGTACTTC.

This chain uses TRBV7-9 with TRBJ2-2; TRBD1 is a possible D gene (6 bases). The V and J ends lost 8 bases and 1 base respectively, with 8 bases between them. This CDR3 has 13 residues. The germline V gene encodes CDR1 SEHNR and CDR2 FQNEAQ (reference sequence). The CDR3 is CASLTGNTGELFF. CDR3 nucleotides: TGTGCCAGCTTGACAGGGAACACCGGGGAGCTGTTTTTT.

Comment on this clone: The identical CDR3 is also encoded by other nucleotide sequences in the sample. CDR3 in DNA: TGTGCCTGGAGTGTAGTTCTGAACACTGAAGCTTTCTTT. Protein sequence: CAWSVVLNTEAFF. J is TRBJ1-1 and V is TRBV30; D unresolved. The CDR3 totals 13 residues. Germline CDR1 GTSNPN, CDR2 SVGIG (reference sequence). V lost 0 bases and J 0 bases, leaving 5 bases between the germline ends.

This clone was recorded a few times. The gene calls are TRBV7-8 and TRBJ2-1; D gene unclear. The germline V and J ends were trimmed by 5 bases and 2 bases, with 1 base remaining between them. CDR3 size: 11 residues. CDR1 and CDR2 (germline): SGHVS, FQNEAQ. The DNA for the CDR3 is TGTGCCAGCAGCCCCTACAATGAGCAGTTCTTC. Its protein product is CASSPYNEQFF.